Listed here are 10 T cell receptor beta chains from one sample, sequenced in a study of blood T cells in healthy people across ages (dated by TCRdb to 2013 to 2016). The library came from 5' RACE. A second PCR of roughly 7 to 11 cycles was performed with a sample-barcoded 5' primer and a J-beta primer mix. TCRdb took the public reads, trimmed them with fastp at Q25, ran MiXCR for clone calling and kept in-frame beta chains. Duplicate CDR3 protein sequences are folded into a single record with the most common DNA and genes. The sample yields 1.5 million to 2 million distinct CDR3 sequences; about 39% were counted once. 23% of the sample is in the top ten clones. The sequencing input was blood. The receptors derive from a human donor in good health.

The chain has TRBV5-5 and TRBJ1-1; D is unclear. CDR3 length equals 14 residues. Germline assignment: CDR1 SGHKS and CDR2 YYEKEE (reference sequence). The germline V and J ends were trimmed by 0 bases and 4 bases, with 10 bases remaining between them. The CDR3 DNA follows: TGTGCCAGCAGCTTGGAGCCTTCGGGCACTGAAGCTTTCTTT. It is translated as CASSLEPSGTEAFF.

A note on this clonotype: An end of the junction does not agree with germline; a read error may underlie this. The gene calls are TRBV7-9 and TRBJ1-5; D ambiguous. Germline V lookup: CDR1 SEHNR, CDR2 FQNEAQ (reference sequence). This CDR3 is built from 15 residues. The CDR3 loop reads CVSSAYLGHNQPQHF. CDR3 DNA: TGTGTCAGCAGCGCCTACTTAGGCCACAATCAGCCCCAGCATTTT. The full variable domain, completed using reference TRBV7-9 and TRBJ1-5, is DTGVSQNPRHKITKRGQNVTFRCDPISEHNRLYWYRQTLGQGPEFLTYFQNEAQLEKSRLLSDRFSAERPKGSFSTLEIQRTEQGDSAMYLCVSSAYLGHNQPQHFGDGTRLSIL.

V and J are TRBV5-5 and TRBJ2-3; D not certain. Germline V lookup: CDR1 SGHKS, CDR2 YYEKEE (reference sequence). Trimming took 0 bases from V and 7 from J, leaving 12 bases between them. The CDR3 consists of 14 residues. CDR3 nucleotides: TGTGCCAGCAGCTTGGAGGCAGGAAAGTATACGCAGTATTTT. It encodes CASSLEAGKYTQYF.

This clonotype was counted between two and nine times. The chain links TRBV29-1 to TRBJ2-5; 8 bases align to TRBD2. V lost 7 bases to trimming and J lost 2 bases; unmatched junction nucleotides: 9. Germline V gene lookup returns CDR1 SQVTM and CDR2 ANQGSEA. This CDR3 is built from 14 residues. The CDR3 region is CSASSGGGQETQYF. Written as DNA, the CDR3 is TGCAGCGCCTCATCCGGGGGGGGACAAGAGACCCAGTACTTC.

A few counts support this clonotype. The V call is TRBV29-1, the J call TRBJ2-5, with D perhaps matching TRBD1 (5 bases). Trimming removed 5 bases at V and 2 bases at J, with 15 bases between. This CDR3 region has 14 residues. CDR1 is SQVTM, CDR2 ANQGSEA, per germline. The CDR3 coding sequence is TGCAGCGTTCGTCGGGCAGGGTATCAAGAGACCCAGTACTTC. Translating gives CSVRRAGYQETQYF.

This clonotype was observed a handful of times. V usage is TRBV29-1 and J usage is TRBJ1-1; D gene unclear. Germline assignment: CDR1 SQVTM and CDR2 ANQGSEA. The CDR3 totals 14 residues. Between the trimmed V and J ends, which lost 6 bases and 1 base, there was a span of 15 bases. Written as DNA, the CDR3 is TGCAGCGTGGTTGCCCTGAGGCCGAACACTGAAGCTTTCTTT. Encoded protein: CSVVALRPNTEAFF. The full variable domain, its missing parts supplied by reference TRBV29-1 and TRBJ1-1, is SAVISQKPSRDICQRGTSLTIQCQVDSQVTMMFWYRQQPGQSLTLIATANQGSEATYESGFVIDKFPISRPNLTFSTLTVSNMSPEDSSIYLCSVVALRPNTEAFFGQGTRLTVV.

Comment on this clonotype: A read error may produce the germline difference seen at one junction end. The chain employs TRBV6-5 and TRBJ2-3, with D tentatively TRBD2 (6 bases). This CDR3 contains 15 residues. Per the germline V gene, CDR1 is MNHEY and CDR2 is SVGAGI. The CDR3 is CACRPSQARGDTQYF. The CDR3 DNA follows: TGTGCCTGCAGACCCTCTCAAGCACGGGGGGATACGCAGTATTTT.

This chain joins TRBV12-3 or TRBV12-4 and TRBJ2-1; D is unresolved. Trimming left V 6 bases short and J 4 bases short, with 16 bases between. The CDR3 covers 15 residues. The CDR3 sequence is CASSYPRDVYNEQFF. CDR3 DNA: TGTGCCAGCAGCTACCCAAGAGACGTTTACAATGAGCAGTTCTTC.

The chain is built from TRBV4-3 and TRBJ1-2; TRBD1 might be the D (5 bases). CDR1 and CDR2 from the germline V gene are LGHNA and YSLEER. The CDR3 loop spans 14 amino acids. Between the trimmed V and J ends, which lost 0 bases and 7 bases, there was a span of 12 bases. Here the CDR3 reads CASSQDLGVAGYTF. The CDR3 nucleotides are TGCGCCAGCAGCCAAGATCTAGGGGTGGCTGGCTACACCTTC.

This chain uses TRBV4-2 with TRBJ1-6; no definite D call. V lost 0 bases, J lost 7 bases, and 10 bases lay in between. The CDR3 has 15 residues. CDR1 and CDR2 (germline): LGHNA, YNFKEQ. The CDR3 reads CASSQDDKENSPLHF. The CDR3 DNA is TGTGCCAGCAGCCAAGATGATAAAGAGAATTCACCCCTCCACTTT.